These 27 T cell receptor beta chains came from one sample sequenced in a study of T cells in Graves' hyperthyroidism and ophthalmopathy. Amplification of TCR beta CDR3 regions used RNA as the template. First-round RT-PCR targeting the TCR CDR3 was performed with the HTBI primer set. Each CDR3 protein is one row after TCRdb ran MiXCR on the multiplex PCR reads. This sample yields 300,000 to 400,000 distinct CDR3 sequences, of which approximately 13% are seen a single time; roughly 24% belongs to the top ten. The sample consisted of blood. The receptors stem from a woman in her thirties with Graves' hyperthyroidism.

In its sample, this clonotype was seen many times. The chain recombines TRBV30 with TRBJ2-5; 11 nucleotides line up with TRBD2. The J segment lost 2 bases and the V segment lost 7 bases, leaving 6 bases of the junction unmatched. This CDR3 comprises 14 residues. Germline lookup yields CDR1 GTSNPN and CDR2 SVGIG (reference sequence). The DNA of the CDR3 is TGTGCCTCTAGCGGGAGGTTGGGACAAGAGACCCAGTACTTC. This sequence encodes CASSGRLGQETQYF.

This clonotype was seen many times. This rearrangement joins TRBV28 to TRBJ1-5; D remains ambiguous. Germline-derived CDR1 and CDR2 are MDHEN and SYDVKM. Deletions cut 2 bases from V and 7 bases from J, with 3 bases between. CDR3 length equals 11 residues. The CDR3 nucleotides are TGTGCCAGCAGTTTAACCCAGCCCCAGCATTTT. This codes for CASSLTQPQHF.

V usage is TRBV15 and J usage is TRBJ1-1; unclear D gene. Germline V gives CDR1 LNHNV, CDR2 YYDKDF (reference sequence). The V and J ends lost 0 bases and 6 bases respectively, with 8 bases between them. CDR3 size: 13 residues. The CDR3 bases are TGTGCCACCAGCAGAGATATGGAGGCTGAAGCTTTCTTT. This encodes CATSRDMEAEAFF.

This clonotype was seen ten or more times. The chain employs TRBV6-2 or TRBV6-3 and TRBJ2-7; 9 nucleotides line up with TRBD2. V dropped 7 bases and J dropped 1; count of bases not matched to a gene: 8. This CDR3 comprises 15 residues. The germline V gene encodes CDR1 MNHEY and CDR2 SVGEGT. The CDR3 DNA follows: TGTGCCAGCAAAATAACTAGCGGGCGGTCCTACGAGCAGTACTTC. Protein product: CASKITSGRSYEQYF.

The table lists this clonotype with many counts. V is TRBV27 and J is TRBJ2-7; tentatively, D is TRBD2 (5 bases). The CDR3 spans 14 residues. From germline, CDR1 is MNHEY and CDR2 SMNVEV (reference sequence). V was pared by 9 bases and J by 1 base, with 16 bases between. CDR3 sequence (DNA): TGTGCCAGTAGGAGGTTCTATATATCCTACGAGCAGTACTTC. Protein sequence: CASRRFYISYEQYF.

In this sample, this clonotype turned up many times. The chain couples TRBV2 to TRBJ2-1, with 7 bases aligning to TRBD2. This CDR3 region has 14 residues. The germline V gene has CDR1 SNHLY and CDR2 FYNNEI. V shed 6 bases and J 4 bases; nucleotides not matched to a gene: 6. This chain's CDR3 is CASRAGLGYNEQFF. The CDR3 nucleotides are TGTGCCAGCAGAGCGGGATTGGGGTACAATGAGCAGTTCTTC.

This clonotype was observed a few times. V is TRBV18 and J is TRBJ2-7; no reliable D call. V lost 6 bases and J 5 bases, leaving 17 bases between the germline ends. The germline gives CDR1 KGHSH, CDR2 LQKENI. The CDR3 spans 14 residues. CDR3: CASSPALDPDEQYF. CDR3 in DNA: TGTGCCAGCTCCCCGGCCCTCGATCCCGACGAGCAGTACTTC. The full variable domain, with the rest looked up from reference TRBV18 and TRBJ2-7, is NAGVMQNPRHLVRRRGQEARLRCSPMKGHSHVYWYRQLPEEGLKFMVYLQKENIIDESGMPKERFSAEFPKEGPSILRIQQVVRGDSAAYFCASSPALDPDEQYFGPGTRLTVT.

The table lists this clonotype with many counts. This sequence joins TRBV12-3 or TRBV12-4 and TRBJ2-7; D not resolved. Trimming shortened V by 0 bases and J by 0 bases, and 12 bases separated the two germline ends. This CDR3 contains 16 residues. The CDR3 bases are TGTGCCAGCAGTTTAGCGCTCAGGTCTAGCTCCTACGAGCAGTACTTC. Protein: CASSLALRSSSYEQYF.

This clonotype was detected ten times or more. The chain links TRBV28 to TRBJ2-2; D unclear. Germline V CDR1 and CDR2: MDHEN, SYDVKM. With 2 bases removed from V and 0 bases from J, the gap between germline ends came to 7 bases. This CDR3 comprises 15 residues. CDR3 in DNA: TGTGCCAGCAGTTTAAATCCGCCGAACACCGGGGAGCTGTTTTTT. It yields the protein CASSLNPPNTGELFF.

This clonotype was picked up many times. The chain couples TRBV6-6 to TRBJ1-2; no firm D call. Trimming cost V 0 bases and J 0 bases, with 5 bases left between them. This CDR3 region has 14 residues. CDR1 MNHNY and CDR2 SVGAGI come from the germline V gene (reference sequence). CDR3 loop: CASSYSGPNYGYTF. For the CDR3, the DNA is TGTGCCAGCAGTTACTCGGGCCCTAACTATGGCTACACCTTC.

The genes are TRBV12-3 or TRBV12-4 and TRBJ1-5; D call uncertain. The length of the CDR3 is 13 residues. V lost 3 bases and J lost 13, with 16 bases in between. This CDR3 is CASSLALATSQHF. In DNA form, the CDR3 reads TGTGCCAGCAGTTTGGCCCTTGCGACGAGTCAGCATTTT.

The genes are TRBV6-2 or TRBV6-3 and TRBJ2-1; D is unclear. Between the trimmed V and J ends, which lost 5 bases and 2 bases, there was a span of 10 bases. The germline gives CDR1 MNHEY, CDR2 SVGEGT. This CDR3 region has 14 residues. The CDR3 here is CASSHTVTYNEQFF. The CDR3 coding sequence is TGTGCCAGCAGTCATACGGTTACCTACAATGAGCAGTTCTTC.

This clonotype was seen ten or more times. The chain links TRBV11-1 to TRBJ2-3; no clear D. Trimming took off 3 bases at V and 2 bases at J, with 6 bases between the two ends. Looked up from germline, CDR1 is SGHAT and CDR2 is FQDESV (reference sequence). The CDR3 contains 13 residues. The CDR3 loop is CASSFFDTDTQYF. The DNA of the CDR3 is TGTGCCAGCAGCTTTTTTGACACAGATACGCAGTATTTT.

The DNA of the CDR3 is TGTGCCAGCAGCCCAACGTGGGGGTTGGTCGGCGACTCCCTGAGGGATGAGCAGTTCTTC. Protein: CASSPTWGLVGDSLRDEQFF. The chain employs TRBV11-2 and TRBJ2-1; D possibly matches TRBD1 or TRBD2 (5 bases each). Germline V gives CDR1 SGHAT, CDR2 FQNNGV. The CDR3 is made up of 20 amino acids. V shed 5 bases and J shed 8 bases, with 34 bases lying between them. The full variable domain, rest sourced from reference TRBV11-2 and TRBJ2-1, is EAGVAQSPRYKIIEKRQSVAFWCNPISGHATLYWYQQILGQGPKLLIQFQNNGVVDDSQLPKDRFSAERLKGVDSTLKIQPAKLEDSAVYLCASSPTWGLVGDSLRDEQFFGPGTRLTVL.

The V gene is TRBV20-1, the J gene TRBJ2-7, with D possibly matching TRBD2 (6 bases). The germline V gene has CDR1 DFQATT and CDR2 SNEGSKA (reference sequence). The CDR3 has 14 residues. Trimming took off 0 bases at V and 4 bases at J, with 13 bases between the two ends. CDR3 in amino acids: CSARDSGEAYEQYF. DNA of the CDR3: TGCAGTGCTAGAGATTCGGGGGAGGCTTACGAGCAGTACTTC.

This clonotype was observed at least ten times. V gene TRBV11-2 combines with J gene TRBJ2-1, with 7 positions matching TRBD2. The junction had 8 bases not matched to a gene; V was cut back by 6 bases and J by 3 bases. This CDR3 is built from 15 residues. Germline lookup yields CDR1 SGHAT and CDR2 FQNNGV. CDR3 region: CASRMVAGIYNEQFF. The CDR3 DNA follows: TGTGCCAGCAGGATGGTAGCGGGTATCTACAATGAGCAGTTCTTC.

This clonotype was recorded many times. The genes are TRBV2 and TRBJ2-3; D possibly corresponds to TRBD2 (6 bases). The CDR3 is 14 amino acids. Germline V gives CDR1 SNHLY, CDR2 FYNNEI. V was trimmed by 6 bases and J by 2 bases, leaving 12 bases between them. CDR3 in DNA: TGTGCCAGCAGGAATCTAGCGTTCACAGATACGCAGTATTTT. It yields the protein CASRNLAFTDTQYF.

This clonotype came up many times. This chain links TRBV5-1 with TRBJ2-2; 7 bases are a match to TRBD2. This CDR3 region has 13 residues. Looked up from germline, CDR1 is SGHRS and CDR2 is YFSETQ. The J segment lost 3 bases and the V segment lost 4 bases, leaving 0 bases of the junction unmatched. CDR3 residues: CASSRGDTGELFF. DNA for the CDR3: TGCGCCAGCAGCCGGGGGGACACCGGGGAGCTGTTTTTT.

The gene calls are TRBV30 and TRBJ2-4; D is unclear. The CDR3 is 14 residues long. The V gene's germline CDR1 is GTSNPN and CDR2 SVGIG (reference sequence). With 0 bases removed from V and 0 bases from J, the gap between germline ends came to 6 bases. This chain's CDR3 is CAWSVRLAKNIQYF. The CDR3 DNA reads TGTGCCTGGAGTGTACGGCTAGCCAAAAACATTCAGTACTTC.

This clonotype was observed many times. This chain's CDR3 is CASSRQGEDTQYF. The CDR3 coding sequence is TGTGCCAGCAGTCGACAGGGGGAAGATACGCAGTATTTT. This chain connects TRBV27 to TRBJ2-3, with 9 nucleotides matching TRBD1. V trimming: 5 bases; J trimming: 5 bases; junction bases outside the gene matches: 2. This CDR3 is built from 13 residues. Germline V gene data show CDR1 as MNHEY and CDR2 as SMNVEV (reference sequence).

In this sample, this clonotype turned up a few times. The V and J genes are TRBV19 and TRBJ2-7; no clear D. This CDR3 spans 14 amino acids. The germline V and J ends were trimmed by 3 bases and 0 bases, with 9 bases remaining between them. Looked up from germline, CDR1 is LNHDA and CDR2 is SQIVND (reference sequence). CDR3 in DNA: TGTGCCAGTAGTATGTTGGGGAACTCCTACGAGCAGTACTTC. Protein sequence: CASSMLGNSYEQYF.

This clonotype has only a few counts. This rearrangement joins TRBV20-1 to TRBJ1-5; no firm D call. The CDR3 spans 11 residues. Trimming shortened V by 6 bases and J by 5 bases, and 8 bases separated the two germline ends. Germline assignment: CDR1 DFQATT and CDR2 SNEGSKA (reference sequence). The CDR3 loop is CSARKDQPQHF. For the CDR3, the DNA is TGCAGTGCCAGGAAGGATCAGCCCCAGCATTTT.

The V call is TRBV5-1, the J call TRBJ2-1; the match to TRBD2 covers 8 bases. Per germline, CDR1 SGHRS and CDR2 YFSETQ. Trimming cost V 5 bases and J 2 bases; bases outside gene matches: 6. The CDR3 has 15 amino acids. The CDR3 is CASRLAGQTYNEQFF. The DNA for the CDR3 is TGCGCCAGCAGATTAGCGGGACAAACCTACAATGAGCAGTTCTTC.

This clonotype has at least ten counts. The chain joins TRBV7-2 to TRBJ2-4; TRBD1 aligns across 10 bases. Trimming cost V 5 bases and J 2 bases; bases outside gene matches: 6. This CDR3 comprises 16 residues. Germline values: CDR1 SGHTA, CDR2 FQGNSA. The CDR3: CASSPTGGASKNIQYF. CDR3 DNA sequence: TGTGCCAGCAGCCCGACAGGGGGCGCATCCAAAAACATTCAGTACTTC.

The CDR3 DNA reads as TGTGCCAGCAGCTTAGCCCGGCAAGCTTTCTTT. It translates to CASSLARQAFF. This chain uses TRBV7-9 with TRBJ1-1; no clear D gene. Germline CDR1 SEHNR, CDR2 FQNEAQ (reference sequence). Trimming shortened V by 0 bases and J by 9 bases, and 5 bases separated the two germline ends. The CDR3 length is 11 residues.

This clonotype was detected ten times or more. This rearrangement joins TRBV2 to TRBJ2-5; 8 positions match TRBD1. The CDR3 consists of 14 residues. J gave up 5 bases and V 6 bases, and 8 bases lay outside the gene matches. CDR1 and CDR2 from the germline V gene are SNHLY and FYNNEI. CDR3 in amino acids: CASSQTGVGETQYF. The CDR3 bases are TGTGCCAGCAGCCAGACAGGGGTTGGTGAGACCCAGTACTTC.

CDR3 DNA sequence: TGTGCCAGCAGCCAAGAGGCCGGGTGGACAGATACGCAGTATTTT. Its translation: CASSQEAGWTDTQYF. The genes are TRBV14 and TRBJ2-3; D is uncertain. This CDR3 has 15 amino acids. CDR1 and CDR2 from the germline V gene are SGHDN and FVKESK. V was cut by 0 bases and J by 3 bases, with 10 bases left in between. The full variable domain, in which reference TRBV14 and TRBJ2-3 provide the parts outside the CDR3, is EAGVTQFPSHSVIEKGQTVTLRCDPISGHDNLYWYRRVMGKEIKFLLHFVKESKQDESGMPNNRFLAERTGGTYSTLKVQPAELEDSGVYFCASSQEAGWTDTQYFGPGTRLTVL.